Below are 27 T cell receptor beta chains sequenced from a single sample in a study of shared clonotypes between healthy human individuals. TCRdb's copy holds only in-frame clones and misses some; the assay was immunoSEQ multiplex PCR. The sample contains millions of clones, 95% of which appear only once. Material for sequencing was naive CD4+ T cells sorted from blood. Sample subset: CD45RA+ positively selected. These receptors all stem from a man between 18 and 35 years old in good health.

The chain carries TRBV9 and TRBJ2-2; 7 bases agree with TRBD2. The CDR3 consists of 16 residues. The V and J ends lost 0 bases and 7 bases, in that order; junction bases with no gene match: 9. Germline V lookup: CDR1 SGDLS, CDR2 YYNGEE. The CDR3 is CASSVESLLAIGELFF. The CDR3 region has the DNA TGTGCCAGCAGCGTAGAGTCCCTACTAGCGATCGGGGAGCTGTTTTTT.

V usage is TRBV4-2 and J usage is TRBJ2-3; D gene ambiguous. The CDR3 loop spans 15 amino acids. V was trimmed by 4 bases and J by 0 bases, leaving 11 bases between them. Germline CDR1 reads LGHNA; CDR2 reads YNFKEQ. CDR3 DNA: TGTGCCAGCAGCCTCGACCCGTTCAGCACAGATACGCAGTATTTT. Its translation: CASSLDPFSTDTQYF.

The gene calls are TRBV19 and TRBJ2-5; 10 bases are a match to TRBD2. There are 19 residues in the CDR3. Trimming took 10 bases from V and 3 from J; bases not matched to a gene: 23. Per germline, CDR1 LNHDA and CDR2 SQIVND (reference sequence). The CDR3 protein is CANRWPIPSLAGEEETQYF. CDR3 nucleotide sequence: TGTGCCAATCGGTGGCCCATCCCCTCGCTAGCGGGAGAGGAAGAGACCCAGTACTTC.

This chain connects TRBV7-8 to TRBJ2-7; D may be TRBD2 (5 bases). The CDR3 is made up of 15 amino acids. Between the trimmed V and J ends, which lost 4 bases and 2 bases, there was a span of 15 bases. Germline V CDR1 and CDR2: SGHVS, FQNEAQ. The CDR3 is CASSYGLLRTYEQYF. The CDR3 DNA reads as TGTGCCAGCAGCTACGGACTGCTTCGTACCTACGAGCAGTACTTC.

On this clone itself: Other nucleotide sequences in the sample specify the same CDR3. CDR3: CASSESGGSYNEQFF. Written as DNA, the CDR3 is TGCGCCAGCAGTGAATCGGGCGGGAGCTACAATGAGCAGTTCTTC. V usage is TRBV10-1 and J usage is TRBJ2-1, with TRBD2 identical over 7 bases. After removal of 3 bases from V and 3 bases from J, the junction contained 5 bases not matched to a gene. Germline V gene sequence: CDR1 WNHNN, CDR2 SYGVQD (reference sequence). The CDR3 loop spans 15 amino acids.

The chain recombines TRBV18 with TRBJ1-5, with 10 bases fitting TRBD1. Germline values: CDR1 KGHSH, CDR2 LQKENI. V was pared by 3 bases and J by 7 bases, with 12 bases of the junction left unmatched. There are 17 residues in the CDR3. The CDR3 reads CASSPREGQGVRQPQHF. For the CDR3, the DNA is TGTGCCAGCTCACCGCGGGAAGGACAGGGGGTAAGGCAGCCCCAGCATTTT.

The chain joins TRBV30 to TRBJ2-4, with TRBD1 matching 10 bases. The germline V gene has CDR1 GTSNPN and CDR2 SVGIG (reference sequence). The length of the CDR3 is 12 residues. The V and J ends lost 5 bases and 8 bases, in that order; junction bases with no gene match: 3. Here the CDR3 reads CAWGQGVDIQYF. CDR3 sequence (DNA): TGTGCCTGGGGACAGGGGGTAGACATTCAGTACTTC.

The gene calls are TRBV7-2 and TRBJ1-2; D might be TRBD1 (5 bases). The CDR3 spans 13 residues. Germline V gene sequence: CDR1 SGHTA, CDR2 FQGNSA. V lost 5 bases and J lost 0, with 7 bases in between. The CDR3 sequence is CASSGGANYGYTF. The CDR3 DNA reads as TGTGCCAGCAGCGGAGGGGCTAACTATGGCTACACCTTC.

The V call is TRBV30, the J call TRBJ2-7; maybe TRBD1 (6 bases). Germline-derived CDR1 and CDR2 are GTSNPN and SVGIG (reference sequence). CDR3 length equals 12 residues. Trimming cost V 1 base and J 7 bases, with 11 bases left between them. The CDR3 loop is CAWSGQVGEQYF. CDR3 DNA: TGTGCCTGGAGTGGACAGGTAGGGGAGCAGTACTTC. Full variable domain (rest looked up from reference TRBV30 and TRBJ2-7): SQTIHQWPATLVQPVGSPLSLECTVEGTSNPNLYWYRQAAGRGLQLLFYSVGIGQISSEVPQNLSASRPQDRQFILSSKKLLLSDSGFYLCAWSGQVGEQYFGPGTRLTVT.

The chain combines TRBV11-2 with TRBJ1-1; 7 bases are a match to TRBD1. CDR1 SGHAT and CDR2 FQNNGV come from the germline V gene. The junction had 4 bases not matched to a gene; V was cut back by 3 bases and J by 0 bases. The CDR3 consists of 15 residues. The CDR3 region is CASSFQGDMNTEAFF. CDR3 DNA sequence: TGTGCCAGCAGCTTTCAGGGGGACATGAACACTGAAGCTTTCTTT.

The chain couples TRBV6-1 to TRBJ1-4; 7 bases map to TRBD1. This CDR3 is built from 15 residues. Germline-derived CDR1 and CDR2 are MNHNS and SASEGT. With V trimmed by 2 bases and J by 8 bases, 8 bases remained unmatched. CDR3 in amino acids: CASSENRGSGEKLFF. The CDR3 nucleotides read TGTGCCAGCAGTGAAAACAGGGGAAGTGGCGAAAAACTGTTTTTT.

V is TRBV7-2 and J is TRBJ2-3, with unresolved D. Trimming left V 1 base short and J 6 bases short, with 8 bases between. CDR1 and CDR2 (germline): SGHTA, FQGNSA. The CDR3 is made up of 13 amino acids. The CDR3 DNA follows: TGTGCCAGCAGCTTAGTTAGTGGGGATACGCAGTATTTT. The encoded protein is CASSLVSGDTQYF. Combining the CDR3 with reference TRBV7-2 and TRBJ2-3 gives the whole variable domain GAGVSQSPSNKVTEKGKDVELRCDPISGHTALYWYRQSLGQGLEFLIYFQGNSAPDKSGLPSDRFSAERTGGSVSTLTIQRTQQEDSAVYLCASSLVSGDTQYFGPGTRLTVL.

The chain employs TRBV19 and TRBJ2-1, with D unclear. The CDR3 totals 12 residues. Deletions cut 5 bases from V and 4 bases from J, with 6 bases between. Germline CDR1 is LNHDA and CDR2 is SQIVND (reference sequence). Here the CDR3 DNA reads TGTGCCAGTAGTTCAGCATACAATGAGCAGTTCTTC. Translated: CASSSAYNEQFF.

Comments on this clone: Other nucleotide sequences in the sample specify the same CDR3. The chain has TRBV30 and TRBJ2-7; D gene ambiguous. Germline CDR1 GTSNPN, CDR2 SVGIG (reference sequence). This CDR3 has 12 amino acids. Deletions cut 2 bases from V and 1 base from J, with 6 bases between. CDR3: CAWSSTSYEQYF. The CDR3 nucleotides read TGTGCCTGGAGTTCAACTTCCTACGAGCAGTACTTC.

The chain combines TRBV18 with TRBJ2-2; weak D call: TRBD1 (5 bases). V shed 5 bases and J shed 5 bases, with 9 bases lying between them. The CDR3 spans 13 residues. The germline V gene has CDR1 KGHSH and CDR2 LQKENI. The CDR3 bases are TGTGCCAGCTCATCCAGGGATACCGGGGAGCTGTTTTTT. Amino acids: CASSSRDTGELFF.

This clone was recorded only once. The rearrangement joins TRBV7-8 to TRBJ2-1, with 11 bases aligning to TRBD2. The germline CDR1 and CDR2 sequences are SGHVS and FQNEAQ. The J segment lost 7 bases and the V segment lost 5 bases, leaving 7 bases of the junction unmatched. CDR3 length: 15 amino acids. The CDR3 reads CASSPTSGSYNEQFF. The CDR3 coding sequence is TGTGCCAGCAGCCCTACTAGCGGGAGTTATAATGAGCAGTTCTTC.

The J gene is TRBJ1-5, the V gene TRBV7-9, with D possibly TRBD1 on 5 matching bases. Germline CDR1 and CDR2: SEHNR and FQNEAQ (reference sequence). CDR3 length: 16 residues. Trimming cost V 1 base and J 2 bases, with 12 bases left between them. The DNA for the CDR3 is TGTGCCAGCAGCTTAGTTGCCGGGACGGGCAATCAGCCCCAGCATTTT. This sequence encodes CASSLVAGTGNQPQHF.

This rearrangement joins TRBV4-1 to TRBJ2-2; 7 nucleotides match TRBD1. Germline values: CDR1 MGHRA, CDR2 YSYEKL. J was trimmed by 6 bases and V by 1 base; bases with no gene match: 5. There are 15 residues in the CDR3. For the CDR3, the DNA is TGCGCCAGCAGCCAAGTGGGACAGTGGGCCGGGGAGCTGTTTTTT. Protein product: CASSQVGQWAGELFF.

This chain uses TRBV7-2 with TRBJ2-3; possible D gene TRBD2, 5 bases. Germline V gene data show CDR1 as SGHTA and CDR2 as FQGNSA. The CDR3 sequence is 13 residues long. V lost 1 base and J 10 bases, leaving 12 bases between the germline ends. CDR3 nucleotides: TGTGCCAGCAGCTTAGGGCCCGAGAGGGCGCAGTATTTT. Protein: CASSLGPERAQYF.

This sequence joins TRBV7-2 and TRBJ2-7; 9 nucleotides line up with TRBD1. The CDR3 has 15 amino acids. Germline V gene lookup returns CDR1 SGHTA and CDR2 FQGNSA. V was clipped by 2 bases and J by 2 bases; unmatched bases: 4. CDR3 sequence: CASSLSGTGTYEQYF. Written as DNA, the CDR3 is TGTGCCAGCAGCTTATCCGGGACAGGGACCTACGAGCAGTACTTC. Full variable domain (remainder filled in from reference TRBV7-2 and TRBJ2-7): GAGVSQSPSNKVTEKGKDVELRCDPISGHTALYWYRQSLGQGLEFLIYFQGNSAPDKSGLPSDRFSAERTGGSVSTLTIQRTQQEDSAVYLCASSLSGTGTYEQYFGPGTRLTVT.

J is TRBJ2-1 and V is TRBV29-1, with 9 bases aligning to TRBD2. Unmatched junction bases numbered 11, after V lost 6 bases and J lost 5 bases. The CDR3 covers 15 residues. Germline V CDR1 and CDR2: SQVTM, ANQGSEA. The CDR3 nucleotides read TGCAGCGTCGGATACCGACTAGCGGAGGACAATGAGCAGTTCTTC. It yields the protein CSVGYRLAEDNEQFF.

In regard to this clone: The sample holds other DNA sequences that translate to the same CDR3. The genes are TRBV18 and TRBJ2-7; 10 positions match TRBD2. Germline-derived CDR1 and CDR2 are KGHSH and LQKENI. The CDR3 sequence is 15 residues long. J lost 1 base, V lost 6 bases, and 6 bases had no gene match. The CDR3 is CASSLGTSESYEQYF. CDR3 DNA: TGTGCCAGCTCTCTCGGGACTAGCGAGTCCTACGAGCAGTACTTC.

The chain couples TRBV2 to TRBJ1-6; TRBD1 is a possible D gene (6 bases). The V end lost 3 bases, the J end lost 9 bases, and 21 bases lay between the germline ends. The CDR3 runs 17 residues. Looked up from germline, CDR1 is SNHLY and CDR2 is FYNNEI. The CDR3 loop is CASSDGGQFGRGSPLHF. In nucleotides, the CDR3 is TGTGCCAGCAGTGACGGCGGACAGTTTGGAAGGGGTTCACCCCTCCACTTT.

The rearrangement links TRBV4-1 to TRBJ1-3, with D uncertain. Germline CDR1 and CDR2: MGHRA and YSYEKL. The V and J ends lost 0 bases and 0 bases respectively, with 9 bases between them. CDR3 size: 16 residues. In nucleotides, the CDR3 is TGCGCCAGCAGCCAAGACATAGGATTCTCTGGAAACACCATATATTTT. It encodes CASSQDIGFSGNTIYF.

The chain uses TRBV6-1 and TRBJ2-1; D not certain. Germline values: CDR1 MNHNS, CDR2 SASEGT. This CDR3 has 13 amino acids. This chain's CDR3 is CASWTVIYNEQFF. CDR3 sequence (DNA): TGTGCGAGCTGGACGGTGATCTACAATGAGCAGTTCTTC.

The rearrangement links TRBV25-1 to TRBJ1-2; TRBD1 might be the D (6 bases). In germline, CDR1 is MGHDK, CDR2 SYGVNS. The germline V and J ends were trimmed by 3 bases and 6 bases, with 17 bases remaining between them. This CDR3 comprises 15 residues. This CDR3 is CASSETGAPGNGYTF. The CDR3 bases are TGTGCCAGCAGTGAGACAGGAGCTCCCGGCAATGGCTACACCTTC.

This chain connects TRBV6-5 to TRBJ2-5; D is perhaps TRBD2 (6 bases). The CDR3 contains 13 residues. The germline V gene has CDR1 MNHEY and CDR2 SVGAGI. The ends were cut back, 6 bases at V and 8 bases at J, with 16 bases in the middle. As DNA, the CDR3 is TGTGCCAGCAGGGCCGGTGGGGGGAGAACCCAGTACTTC. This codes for CASRAGGGRTQYF.